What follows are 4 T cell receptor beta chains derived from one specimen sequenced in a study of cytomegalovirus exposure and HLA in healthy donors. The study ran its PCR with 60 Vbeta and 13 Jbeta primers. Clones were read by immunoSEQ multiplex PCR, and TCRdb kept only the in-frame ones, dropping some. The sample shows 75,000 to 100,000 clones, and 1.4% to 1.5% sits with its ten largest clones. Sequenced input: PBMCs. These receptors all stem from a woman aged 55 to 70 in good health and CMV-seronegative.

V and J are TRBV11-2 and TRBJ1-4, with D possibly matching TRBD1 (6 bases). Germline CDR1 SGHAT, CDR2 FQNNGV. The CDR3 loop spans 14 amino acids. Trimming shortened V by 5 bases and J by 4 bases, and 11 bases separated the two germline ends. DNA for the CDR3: TGTGCCAGCAGCCCCAGACAGGTTAATGAAAAACTGTTTTTT. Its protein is CASSPRQVNEKLFF.

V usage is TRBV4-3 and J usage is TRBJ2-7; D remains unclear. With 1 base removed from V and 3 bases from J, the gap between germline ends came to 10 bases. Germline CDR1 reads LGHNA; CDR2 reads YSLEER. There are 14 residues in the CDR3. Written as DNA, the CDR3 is TGCGCCAGCAGCCAAGGGAGAGTAGACTACGAGCAGTACTTC. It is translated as CASSQGRVDYEQYF.

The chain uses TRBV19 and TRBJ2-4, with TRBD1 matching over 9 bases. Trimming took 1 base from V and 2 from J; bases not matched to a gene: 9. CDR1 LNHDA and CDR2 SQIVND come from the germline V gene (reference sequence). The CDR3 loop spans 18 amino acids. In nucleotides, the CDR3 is TGTGCCAGTAGTATAGGGGTAGGGACAGGGACCACCAAAAACATTCAGTACTTC. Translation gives CASSIGVGTGTTKNIQYF.

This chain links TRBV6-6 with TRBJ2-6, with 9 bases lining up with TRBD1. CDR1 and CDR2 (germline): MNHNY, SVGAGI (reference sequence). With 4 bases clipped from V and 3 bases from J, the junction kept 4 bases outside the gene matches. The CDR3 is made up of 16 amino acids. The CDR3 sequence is CASSSRTGVGANVLTF. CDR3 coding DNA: TGTGCCAGCAGTTCGCGGACAGGGGTTGGGGCCAACGTCCTGACTTTC.